This T cell receptor (beta chain) was obtained from a study of T cells after yellow fever vaccination. Researchers made TCR cDNA using 5'RACE template switching, and this step added a universal primer site and UMIs. TCRdb re-analysed the 5' RACE reads in MiXCR, keeping a single row per CDR3 protein. Counted here are about 320,000 distinct CDR3 sequences, 3.5% to 4.5% occurring once; the ten biggest clones make up 15% to 20%. Losses at the gene ends were 4 bases for V and 1 base for J; bases not matched to a gene: 4. This CDR3 is built from 17 residues. This clonotype was observed a few times. The clonotype was recovered from a young man who received the YFV17D yellow fever vaccine. The gene calls are TRBV12-3 or TRBV12-4 and TRBJ2-1; 13 nucleotides match TRBD2. The sequences come from PBMCs, collected 15 days after the yellow fever booster vaccination. The CDR3 nucleotides are TGTGCCAGCAGTTGGACTAGCGGGGGCGTTTCCTACAATGAGCAGTTCTTC. It specifies CASSWTSGGVSYNEQFF.